This T cell receptor beta chain was recorded in a study of chemoradiotherapy in HPV16-positive cancers. The assay was immunoSEQ multiplex PCR, and TCRdb's table has in-frame clones only and misses some. The sample lists about 32,000 clones, about 88% seen once, with around 3.1% in the top ten. From germline, CDR1 is SGHTA and CDR2 FQGNSA. This CDR3 has 14 amino acids. Trimming removed 1 base from V and 10 bases from J, with 11 bases in between. This material consisted of blood, taken from a patient who underwent chemoradiotherapy. The V call is TRBV7-2, the J call TRBJ1-6; D not certain. The TCR comes from a human donor with HPV-associated anogenital cancer. The CDR3 DNA sequence: TGTGCCAGCAGCTTAGGGCAGCCTAGCTCACCCCTCCACTTT. Translating gives CASSLGQPSSPLHF.